This entry concerns a single T cell receptor (beta chain). Germline trimming cut 2 bases from V and 6 bases from J; bases unmatched to any gene: 3. The CDR3 runs to 14 residues. Germline lookup yields CDR1 LNHDA and CDR2 SQIVND (reference sequence). In the authors' workflow: Amplification from reference gene primers served as the basis for estimated nucleated cell counts. Generated by immunoSEQ multiplex PCR, the TCRdb table keeps only in-frame clones and is missing some. The V and J calls and clone size come from that table; D and trimming were worked out from the DNA. The sample holds 200,000 to 250,000 clones; 85% to 90% are singletons and the top ten take 2.2%. This specimen belongs to a study of blood T cell repertoires in COVID-19.

This receptor was obtained from a woman between 45 and 65 years old with acute or convalescent COVID-19. The chain has TRBV19 and TRBJ1-5; 8 bases are shared with TRBD1. Sample: peripheral blood. This chain's CDR3 is CASSISGQGQPQHF. Written as DNA, the CDR3 is TGTGCCAGTAGTATATCAGGACAGGGTCAGCCCCAGCATTTT.